One sample yielded the 5 T cell receptor beta chains listed below, sequenced in a study of blood T cells in healthy people across ages (dated by TCRdb to between 2014 and 2017). Receptor libraries were prepared by 5' RACE. Sequencer: Illumina HiSeq 2500. A second PCR of about 7 to 12 cycles was run with a J-beta primer mix and a sample-barcoded 5' primer. TCRdb trimmed the raw reads at Q25, called clones with MiXCR and kept productive beta chains. Identical CDR3 protein sequences are pooled into one entry, listed with their most common genes and DNA. The sample table holds nearly 800,000 distinct CDR3 sequences, of which 20% to 25% were seen once. The ten most abundant clones make up 3.7% of the sample. This sample also belongs to another study, concerning T cells of mothers and their children.

The specimen was blood. Every receptor here comes from a boy aged 10-17 years in good health.

This chain uses TRBV11-2 with TRBJ2-3; 8 bases line up with TRBD2. This CDR3 is 14 amino acids long. The germline CDR1 and CDR2 sequences are SGHAT and FQNNGV. V shed 4 bases, J shed 5 bases, and the junction held 5 bases outside the gene matches. CDR3 coding DNA: TGTGCCAGCAGCTCTGGGACTAGGCTAGATACGCAGTATTTT. The encoded protein is CASSSGTRLDTQYF.

This clonotype has only a few counts. This chain links TRBV25-1 with TRBJ1-4; 7 positions match TRBD1. The CDR3 extends over 14 amino acids. Germline V gene lookup returns CDR1 MGHDK and CDR2 SYGVNS. The junction had 8 bases not matched to a gene; V was cut back by 3 bases and J by 10 bases. The CDR3, as DNA: TGTGCCAGCAGTGAGTGGGGGACAGAACGAAAACTGTTTTTT. Protein sequence: CASSEWGTERKLFF. Together with reference TRBV25-1 and TRBJ1-4, the CDR3 gives the full variable domain: EADIYQTPRYLVIGTGKKITLECSQTMGHDKMYWYQQDPGMELHLIHYSYGVNSTEKGDLSSESTVSRIRTEHFPLTLESARPSHTSQYLCASSEWGTERKLFFGSGTQLSVL.

This clonotype was seen a few times. Germline is not matched at one junction end, which may reflect a read error. The V call is TRBV19, the J call TRBJ2-6; D call uncertain. CDR1 and CDR2 (germline): LNHDA, SQIVND (reference sequence). The CDR3 contains 15 residues. As DNA, the CDR3 is TGTGCCAGTAGTATTGAGGTGTCTGGGACCAACGTCCTGACTTTC. It is translated as CASSIEVSGTNVLTF.

A few counts support this clonotype. The chain carries TRBV4-3 and TRBJ2-3; either TRBD1 or TRBD2 may fit D (6 bases each). The ends were cut back, 0 bases at V and 8 bases at J, with 12 bases in the middle. Germline V gene data show CDR1 as LGHNA and CDR2 as YSLEER. The CDR3 loop spans 14 amino acids. CDR3 protein: CASSQDGGGRTQYF. The CDR3, as DNA: TGCGCCAGCAGCCAAGACGGAGGGGGACGTACGCAGTATTTT.

This chain joins TRBV20-1 and TRBJ1-6; 7 bases align to TRBD1. V shed 3 bases, J shed 6 bases, and the junction held 11 bases outside the gene matches. CDR1 DFQATT and CDR2 SNEGSKA come from the germline V gene (reference sequence). CDR3 length: 16 amino acids. CDR3 sequence: CSARTGTALSNSPLHF. CDR3 nucleotide sequence: TGCAGTGCTAGGACCGGGACAGCCCTTTCTAATTCACCCCTCCACTTT.